This is a list of T cell receptor beta chains from one sample in a study of CD8 T cells in Susac syndrome. TCRdb ran MiXCR on the immunoSEQ multiplex PCR reads and lists one entry per CDR3 protein. The data contain roughly 60,000 distinct CDR3 sequences, approximately 92% of them singletons. The sequencing input was CD8+ T cells from PBMCs. Receptors originate from a human donor in good health. The CDR3 runs from the conserved cysteine through the conserved F or W. The order of the fields is V gene, clone size, J gene, D gene, CDR3 DNA, CDR3 protein. D genes are given only for firm matches. Rows may omit the clone size; those that give it use once, few, many or a size class.

v_gene: TRBV19; abundance: -; j_gene: TRBJ2-1; d_gene: TRBD1; CDR3nt: TGTGCCAGTATAGGGACAGCGTGGGATGAGCAGTTCTTC; CDR3aa: CASIGTAWDEQFF
v_gene: TRBV30; abundance: -; j_gene: TRBJ1-1; d_gene: TRBD1; CDR3nt: TGTGCCTGGAGAGACAGGGATGCGAACACTGAAGCTTTCTTT; CDR3aa: CAWRDRDANTEAFF
v_gene: TRBV6-2/TRBV6-3; abundance: -; j_gene: TRBJ2-1; d_gene: -; CDR3nt: TGTGCCAGCAGCTATGGGGACAAATCCTACAATGAGCAGTTCTTC; CDR3aa: CASSYGDKSYNEQFF
v_gene: TRBV29-1; abundance: -; j_gene: TRBJ2-3; d_gene: -; CDR3nt: TGCAGCGTTGAGACAGAGGCTAGCACAGATACGCAGTATTTT; CDR3aa: CSVETEASTDTQYF
v_gene: TRBV3-1; abundance: -; j_gene: TRBJ2-7; d_gene: TRBD2; CDR3nt: TGTGCCAGCAGCCAAGGACTAGCGGACTACGAGCAGTACTTC; CDR3aa: CASSQGLADYEQYF
v_gene: TRBV2; abundance: -; j_gene: TRBJ2-7; d_gene: TRBD1; CDR3nt: TGTGCCAGCATAGGGACAGGGCCCTACGAGCAGTACTTC; CDR3aa: CASIGTGPYEQYF
v_gene: TRBV20-1; abundance: -; j_gene: TRBJ2-3; d_gene: TRBD2; CDR3nt: TGCAGTGCTAGAAAAAAGGGACTAGCGGGTAACACAGATACGCAGTATTTT; CDR3aa: CSARKKGLAGNTDTQYF
v_gene: TRBV6-5; abundance: -; j_gene: TRBJ2-5; d_gene: TRBD2; CDR3nt: TGTGCCAGCAGTAGCGGGGTCCAAGAGACCCAGTACTTC; CDR3aa: CASSSGVQETQYF
v_gene: TRBV6-2/TRBV6-3; abundance: -; j_gene: TRBJ1-1; d_gene: TRBD1; CDR3nt: TGTGCCAGCAGTCTAACAGGGGACACTGAAGCTTTCTTT; CDR3aa: CASSLTGDTEAFF
v_gene: TRBV25-1; abundance: -; j_gene: TRBJ2-7; d_gene: -; CDR3nt: TGTGCCAGCAGTGAAACCGGGACGATACCCTACGAGCAGTACTTC; CDR3aa: CASSETGTIPYEQYF
v_gene: TRBV10-3; abundance: -; j_gene: TRBJ2-6; d_gene: TRBD2; CDR3nt: TGTGCCATCGACAACCGGGAGGCGGGCTCTGGGGCCAACGTCCTGACTTTC; CDR3aa: CAIDNREAGSGANVLTF
v_gene: TRBV4-1; abundance: -; j_gene: TRBJ2-2; d_gene: TRBD2; CDR3nt: TGCGCCAGCAGCTCCGCTCTAGCGGGGGGACGGACCGGGGAGCTGTTTTTT; CDR3aa: CASSSALAGGRTGELFF
v_gene: TRBV4-3; abundance: -; j_gene: TRBJ1-3; d_gene: -; CDR3nt: TGCGCCAGCAGCCAAGATACCGGAAACACCATATATTTT; CDR3aa: CASSQDTGNTIYF
v_gene: TRBV6-7; abundance: -; j_gene: TRBJ2-2; d_gene: -; CDR3nt: TGTGCCAGCAGTTCCGGGACAATCACCGGGGAGCTGTTTTTT; CDR3aa: CASSSGTITGELFF
v_gene: TRBV7-9; abundance: -; j_gene: TRBJ2-7; d_gene: TRBD1; CDR3nt: TGTGCCAGCAGCTTAAAGGGACAGGGGAACTACGAGCAGTACTTC; CDR3aa: CASSLKGQGNYEQYF
v_gene: TRBV11-2; abundance: -; j_gene: TRBJ2-1; d_gene: -; CDR3nt: TGTGCCAGCAGCCCATCGGTGGGGCTAGCGCTCTACAATGAGCAGTTCTTC; CDR3aa: CASSPSVGLALYNEQFF
v_gene: TRBV2; abundance: once; j_gene: TRBJ1-1; d_gene: -; CDR3nt: TGTGCCACCCCGGGGGGCCAGGGAGCTTTCTTT; CDR3aa: CATPGGQGAFF
v_gene: TRBV7-9; abundance: -; j_gene: TRBJ2-4; d_gene: -; CDR3nt: TGTGCCAGCAGCCCCATAAGCTTTAATGATAACATTCAGTACTTC; CDR3aa: CASSPISFNDNIQYF
v_gene: TRBV7-3; abundance: -; j_gene: TRBJ1-1; d_gene: -; CDR3nt: TGTGCCAGCAGCCGAGGGCCCCGAGCGGCTGAAGCTTCCTTT; CDR3aa: CASSRGPRAAEASF
v_gene: TRBV28; abundance: -; j_gene: TRBJ1-1; d_gene: -; CDR3nt: TGTGCCAGCAGTTTATGGGACCCGGGGTTAGCTGAAGCTTTCTTT; CDR3aa: CASSLWDPGLAEAFF